This is a list of T cell receptor beta chains from one sample in a study of OX40 agonist ivuxolimab in advanced cancers. TCRdb's table, derived via immunoSEQ multiplex PCR, lists solely in-frame clones and lacks some. The sample holds about 84,000 clones, around 84% seen once. The sample here was CD4+ or CD8+ T cells sorted from blood, taken in a trial of the OX40 agonist ivuxolimab. The receptors shown here come from an adult with an advanced solid tumor such as melanoma, head and neck, liver or kidney cancer. The CDR3 runs from the conserved cysteine through the conserved F or W. The D gene is left open where the match is weak. Size is stated for part of the rows, as once, few or many counts, or as a class when the clone is expanded.

TRBV2	NA	TRBJ2-2	NA	TGTGCCAGCAGTGCACAACTAACAGGGGGGGCCGGGGAGCTGTTTTTT	CASSAQLTGGAGELFF
TRBV4-2	NA	TRBJ2-7	TRBD1	TGTGCCAGCAGCCAAGAGCCAGGGGGCTTCGCCTACGAGCAGTACTTC	CASSQEPGGFAYEQYF
TRBV7-2	NA	TRBJ1-5	TRBD1	TGTGCCAGCAGCTCACAGGGGTCCGGCAATCAGCCCCAGCATTTT	CASSSQGSGNQPQHF
TRBV25-1	NA	TRBJ1-3	NA	TGTGCCAGCAGTGAACTCAGGGGTGGAAACACCATATATTTT	CASSELRGGNTIYF
TRBV11-1	NA	TRBJ1-3	NA	TGTGCCAGCAGGGATCGAGCCCTCTCTGGAAACACCATATATTTT	CASRDRALSGNTIYF
TRBV7-2	NA	TRBJ2-3	NA	TGTGCCAGCAGCTCACTACAACCCACAGATACGCAGTATTTT	CASSSLQPTDTQYF
TRBV18	NA	TRBJ1-2	TRBD1	TGTGCCAGCTCACCCCAGGGGGGAGGCTACACCTTC	CASSPQGGGYTF
TRBV28	once	TRBJ2-7	NA	TGTGCCAGCAGTTCCTTGACCTCCTACGAGCAGTACTTC	CASSSLTSYEQYF
TRBV6-1	NA	TRBJ2-7	TRBD1	TGTGCCAGCAGTGACACCGGGACAGGGGCCCCCTACGAGCAGTACTTC	CASSDTGTGAPYEQYF
TRBV10-3	NA	TRBJ1-1	NA	TGTGCCATCAGCCCCGAATGGGGGGTGGGAACTGAAGCTTTCTTT	CAISPEWGVGTEAFF
TRBV11-2	NA	TRBJ2-2	NA	TGTGCCAGCAGCTTACCTACCGGGGAGCTGTTTTTT	CASSLPTGELFF
TRBV9	NA	TRBJ2-3	NA	TGTGCCAGCAGCCCGACTTTTCTATCTAGCACAGATACGCAGTATTTT	CASSPTFLSSTDTQYF
TRBV30	NA	TRBJ1-4	NA	TGTGCCTGGACCTCCCGGGCCCGCGGGTATGAAAAACTGTTTTTT	CAWTSRARGYEKLFF
TRBV23-1	NA	TRBJ2-5	NA	TGCGCCAGCAGTCAAGGACTTGAAGAGACCCAGTACTTC	CASSQGLEETQYF
TRBV10-3	NA	TRBJ1-1	TRBD1	TGTGCCATCAGAGGGACAGCTCTGAACACTGAAGCTTTCTTT	CAIRGTALNTEAFF
TRBV11-3	once	TRBJ2-2	NA	TGTGCCAGCAGCTTAGTTGGGGGCACCGGGGAGCTGTTTTTT	CASSLVGGTGELFF
TRBV21-1	NA	TRBJ2-7	NA	TGTGCCAGCAGCAATGGGGACTGGGACAGGGGGCTCGTCAGCTCCTACGAGCAGTACTTC	CASSNGDWDRGLVSSYEQYF
TRBV6-5	NA	TRBJ1-6	TRBD1	TGTGCCAGCAGTTGGGACAGCTATTCACCCCTCCACTTT	CASSWDSYSPLHF
TRBV19	NA	TRBJ2-3	TRBD1	TGTGCCAGTAGTAAAACAGGGGGCGCAGGCACAGATACGCAGTATTTT	CASSKTGGAGTDTQYF
TRBV18	NA	TRBJ1-6	NA	TGTGCCAGCTCCCGAATCCCGGGGGCAGATTCACCCCTCCACTTT	CASSRIPGADSPLHF